The rows below give T cell receptor beta chains drawn from one sample of a study of beta chain features in type 1 diabetes. Repertoires were generated with immunoSEQ multiplex PCR, while TCRdb's copy carries only in-frame clones and drops some. The sample lists roughly 370,000 clones, 14% occurring once. The sample comprised naive CD4+ T cells from blood. These TCRs come from a man between 25 and 39 years old in good health. CDR3s include the opening cysteine and the closing phenylalanine or tryptophan. A D gene is named only where the DNA matches it firmly. Only part of the rows carry a size: once, few, many, or a class if the clone is expanded.

abundance,j_gene,d_gene,v_gene,CDR3nt,CDR3aa
NA,TRBJ1-2,NA,TRBV7-9,TGTGCCACCACCTCCTCCCCGCAGGGGACTCGAGGCTACACCTTC,CATTSSPQGTRGYTF
NA,TRBJ2-1,TRBD2,TRBV4-2,TGTGCCAGCAGCCGACTAGCGGGAGAGAGCAATGAGCAGTTCTTC,CASSRLAGESNEQFF
few,TRBJ2-1,TRBD1,TRBV23-1,TGCGCCAGCACTCGGGGGACAGGGCATGAGCAGTTCTTC,CASTRGTGHEQFF
NA,TRBJ2-1,TRBD2,TRBV28,TGTGCCAGCAGTGGGACTAGCGGTGGGGATGAGCAGTTCTTC,CASSGTSGGDEQFF
NA,TRBJ2-1,TRBD2,TRBV19,TGTGCCAGTAGACGAACTAGCGGGCCCTACAATGAGCAGTTCTTC,CASRRTSGPYNEQFF
NA,TRBJ2-1,NA,TRBV9,TGTGCCAGCAGCGTAGTTCCCACTAGCAATGAGCAGTTCTTC,CASSVVPTSNEQFF
few,TRBJ1-5,NA,TRBV7-2,TGTGCCAGCAGCTTAGGGCACTATAGCAATCAGCCCCAGCATTTT,CASSLGHYSNQPQHF
few,TRBJ2-5,NA,TRBV6-5,TGTGCCAGCAGTTACGGGTTACAAGAGACCCAGTACTTC,CASSYGLQETQYF
NA,TRBJ2-5,TRBD2,TRBV29-1,TGCAGCGTTCTAACTAGCGGAAAGACCCAGTACTTC,CSVLTSGKTQYF
NA,TRBJ2-7,NA,TRBV5-4,TGTGCCAGCAGCTTGGCCGGCGGGGGCACCTCCTACGAGCAGTACTTC,CASSLAGGGTSYEQYF
few,TRBJ2-2,TRBD1,TRBV29-1,TGCAGCGTGGGGGACAGGGTGGCCGGGGAGCTGTTTTTT,CSVGDRVAGELFF
NA,TRBJ2-3,TRBD2,TRBV27,TGTGCCAGCAGTTTATTGGCGGGGGGGCTGACAGATACGCAGTATTTT,CASSLLAGGLTDTQYF
NA,TRBJ1-2,NA,TRBV10-3,TGTGCCAAGCGGGATGGGAGTCTGAATGGCTACACCTTC,CAKRDGSLNGYTF
NA,TRBJ2-2,NA,TRBV30,TGTGCCTGGAGGAAAGCGGGTAAAGTAACCGGGGAGCTGTTTTTT,CAWRKAGKVTGELFF
few,TRBJ2-5,TRBD1,TRBV7-2,TGTGCCAGCAGCTGGGGACAGGGCGCGGAGACCCAGTACTTC,CASSWGQGAETQYF
NA,TRBJ2-3,NA,TRBV20-1,TGCAGTGCTCGAATCACAGATACGCAGTATTTT,CSARITDTQYF
few,TRBJ1-1,NA,TRBV6-4,TGTGCCAGCAGCTCTCAGACGAACACTGAAGCTTTCTTT,CASSSQTNTEAFF
few,TRBJ2-7,TRBD1,TRBV4-3,TGCGCCAGCAGCGCTTCCGGGACAGGGAGATACGAGCAGTACTTC,CASSASGTGRYEQYF
NA,TRBJ2-4,NA,TRBV2,TGTGCCAGCAGTGGGTTAGCGTCTCGCATTCAGTACTTC,CASSGLASRIQYF
NA,TRBJ2-7,NA,TRBV11-2,TGTGCCAGCAGCTTAGATCCCACCAGCGGGGAGCAGTACTTC,CASSLDPTSGEQYF
few,TRBJ2-5,NA,TRBV6-6,TGTGCCAGCAGCCTACAGGGGAGGGAGACCCAGTACTTC,CASSLQGRETQYF
few,TRBJ2-5,TRBD2,TRBV9,TGTGCCAGCAGCCCCCCATCTGGACTAGCGGGGAGTTGGGAGACCCAGTACTTC,CASSPPSGLAGSWETQYF
few,TRBJ2-1,NA,TRBV7-9,TGTGCCAGCAGCGCCTACCGTTCCTCGCGGAATGAGCAGTTCTTC,CASSAYRSSRNEQFF
NA,TRBJ2-2,TRBD1,TRBV5-6,TGTGCCAGCAGGGAACAGGGGCCGATCGGGGAGCTGTTTTTT,CASREQGPIGELFF
many,TRBJ2-5,NA,TRBV15,TGTGCCACCAGCAGAGATCCCGGGACCCAGTACTTC,CATSRDPGTQYF
NA,TRBJ2-1,TRBD2,TRBV27,TGTGCCAGCAGTTTCGGGACTAGCGGGAGAAACACATACAATGAGCAGTTCTTC,CASSFGTSGRNTYNEQFF
NA,TRBJ1-1,TRBD1,TRBV30,TGTGCCTGTAGATCAGGGACAGGGGGATGGGGCACTGAAGCTTTCTTT,CACRSGTGGWGTEAFF
NA,TRBJ2-5,NA,TRBV20-1,TGCAGTGCTAGAGGGGGGGAGACCCAGTACTTC,CSARGGETQYF
few,TRBJ1-1,NA,TRBV4-3,TGCGCCAGCAGTCGTAGGGACCACCCCATGAACACTGAAGCTTTCTTT,CASSRRDHPMNTEAFF
NA,TRBJ2-5,NA,TRBV7-2,TGTGCCAGCAGCTTAGTGGGCCTTGAGACCCAGTACTTC,CASSLVGLETQYF
NA,TRBJ1-3,NA,TRBV7-2,TGTGCCAGCAGTGTTTGGGGGCCTGGAAACACCATATATTTT,CASSVWGPGNTIYF
NA,TRBJ2-3,TRBD2,TRBV14,TGTGCCAGCAGCCAAGATGGTCGACTAGCGGGTAGCACAGATACGCAGTATTTT,CASSQDGRLAGSTDTQYF
NA,TRBJ2-2,NA,TRBV19,TGTGCCAGTAGGGCCCCGGGTGCCGGGGAGCTGTTTTTT,CASRAPGAGELFF
NA,TRBJ2-7,TRBD1,TRBV7-8,TGTGCCAGCAGCTTAGTTAGGGGGCCCTCCTACGAGCAGTACTTC,CASSLVRGPSYEQYF
NA,TRBJ2-1,NA,TRBV4-3,TGCGCCAGCAGCCAAGATCCGGGATTCAGCTCCTACAATGAGCAGTTCTTC,CASSQDPGFSSYNEQFF
NA,TRBJ1-4,NA,TRBV7-9,TGTGCCAGCAGCCCCCGCAGGGGAACTAATGAAAAACTGTTTTTT,CASSPRRGTNEKLFF
NA,TRBJ2-2,NA,TRBV5-1,TGCGCCAGCAGCTTAGGCGGAGGCGCCACCGGGGAGCTGTTTTTT,CASSLGGGATGELFF
NA,TRBJ2-3,TRBD2,TRBV7-9,TGTGCCAGCAGCTTACGCCGAACCGGCGGGGGGGCCGCAGATACGCAGTATTTT,CASSLRRTGGGAADTQYF
few,TRBJ1-5,NA,TRBV14,TGTGCCAGCAGCCCATCCGGAGGGGAGGGATGGCCCCAGCATTTT,CASSPSGGEGWPQHF
NA,TRBJ2-5,NA,TRBV14,TGTGCCAGCAGCCAAGATGCAGGACTAACGGGGGAGACCCAGTACTTC,CASSQDAGLTGETQYF
few,TRBJ1-1,NA,TRBV19,TGTGCCAGTATGGCCCTTGGAGGGAACACTGAAGCTTTCTTT,CASMALGGNTEAFF
NA,TRBJ2-1,NA,TRBV27,TGTGCCAGCAGTTTATTGGTCAGCTCCCCTGAGGACGTCCACAATGAGCAGTTCTTC,CASSLLVSSPEDVHNEQFF
few,TRBJ2-1,NA,TRBV5-4,TGTGCCAGCAGCGAACCAAGGGGGACCGGCGGGCTGTCTGACAATGAGCAGTTCTTC,CASSEPRGTGGLSDNEQFF
few,TRBJ2-1,NA,TRBV5-6,TGTGCCAGCAGCATAGGGGCACGGCGGGGAACAGCCAATGAGCAGTTCTTC,CASSIGARRGTANEQFF
NA,TRBJ1-3,TRBD1,TRBV9,TGTGCCAGCAGCGCGGGGACAGTCCTCTCTGGAAACACCATATATTTT,CASSAGTVLSGNTIYF
few,TRBJ2-4,TRBD1,TRBV7-9,TGTGCCAGCAGCTTAGATCCGGGCAGGGGGCTTAACATTCAGTACTTC,CASSLDPGRGLNIQYF
NA,TRBJ2-3,TRBD2,TRBV7-2,TGTGCCAGCAGCCTCCGGACTAGCGGGTGGGGCACAGATACGCAGTATTTT,CASSLRTSGWGTDTQYF